This T cell receptor beta chain was found in a study of PD-1 blockade in mismatch repair-deficient tumors. In the study overall: Patients had approximately 13 mismatch repair-deficient cancer types and were previously treated and progressing.

Profiled with immunoSEQ multiplex PCR; TCRdb holds only in-frame clones, not every one. The sample holds some 120,000 clones, about 88% seen once. The study's findings and limits: Rapid post-treatment expansion, then contraction, generally preceding radiologic response, marked tumor-resident clones.

On this clone itself: Its antigen remains unknown.

The source is an adult with mismatch repair-deficient cancer. The sequencing used peripheral blood, collected almost 74 weeks after starting pembrolizumab.

CDR3 in DNA: TGTGCCAGCAGTGAGGGTAGACTAGCAGGGGATACGCAGTATTTT. Protein product: CASSEGRLAGDTQYF. This chain uses TRBV25-1 with TRBJ2-3; the match to TRBD2 covers 7 bases. Germline values: CDR1 MGHDK, CDR2 SYGVNS. CDR3 length: 15 amino acids. The J segment lost 6 bases and the V segment lost 3 bases, leaving 9 bases of the junction unmatched. The whole variable domain, filled in from reference TRBV25-1 and TRBJ2-3, reads EADIYQTPRYLVIGTGKKITLECSQTMGHDKMYWYQQDPGMELHLIHYSYGVNSTEKGDLSSESTVSRIRTEHFPLTLESARPSHTSQYLCASSEGRLAGDTQYFGPGTRLTVL.